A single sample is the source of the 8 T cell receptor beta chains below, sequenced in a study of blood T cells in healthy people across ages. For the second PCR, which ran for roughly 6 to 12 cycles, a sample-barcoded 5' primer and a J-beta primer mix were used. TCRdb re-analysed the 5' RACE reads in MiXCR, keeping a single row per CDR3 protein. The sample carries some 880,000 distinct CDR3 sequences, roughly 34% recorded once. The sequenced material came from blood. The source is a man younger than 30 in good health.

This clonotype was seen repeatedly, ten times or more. The DNA of the CDR3 is TGTGCCAGCAGTTTCGTCGGCGGAGGGGCCCAGTACTTC. This translates into CASSFVGGGAQYF. This sequence joins TRBV12-3 or TRBV12-4 and TRBJ2-5; TRBD2 might be the D (6 bases). The V end lost 3 bases, the J end lost 9 bases, and 14 bases lay between the germline ends. The CDR3 sequence is 13 residues long.

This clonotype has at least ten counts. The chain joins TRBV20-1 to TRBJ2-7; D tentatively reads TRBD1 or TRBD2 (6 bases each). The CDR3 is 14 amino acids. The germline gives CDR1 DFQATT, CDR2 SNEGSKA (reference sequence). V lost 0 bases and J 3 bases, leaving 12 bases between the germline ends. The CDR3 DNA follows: TGCAGTGCTAGAGATCCCGGGGGCAACTACGAGCAGTACTTC. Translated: CSARDPGGNYEQYF.

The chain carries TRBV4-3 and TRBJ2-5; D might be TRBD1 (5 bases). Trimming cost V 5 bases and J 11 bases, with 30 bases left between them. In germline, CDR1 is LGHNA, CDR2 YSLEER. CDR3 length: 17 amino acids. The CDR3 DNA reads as TGCGCCAGCAGCTACAACCCCGTCCAGGGAACTTACAATGAGCAGTACTTC. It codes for CASSYNPVQGTYNEQYF.

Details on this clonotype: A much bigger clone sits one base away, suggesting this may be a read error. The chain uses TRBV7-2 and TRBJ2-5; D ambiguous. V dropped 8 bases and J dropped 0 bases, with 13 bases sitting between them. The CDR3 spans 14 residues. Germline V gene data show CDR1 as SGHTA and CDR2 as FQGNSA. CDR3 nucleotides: TGTGCCAGCGGCCCCTCCGCGTACCAAGAGACCCAGTACTTC. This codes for CASGPSAYQETQYF.

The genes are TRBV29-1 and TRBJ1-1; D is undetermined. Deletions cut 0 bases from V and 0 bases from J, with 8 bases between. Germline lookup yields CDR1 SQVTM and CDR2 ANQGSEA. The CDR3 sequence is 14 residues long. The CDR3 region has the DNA TGCAGCGTTGAAGATCGCGACTTGAACACTGAAGCTTTCTTT. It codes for CSVEDRDLNTEAFF.

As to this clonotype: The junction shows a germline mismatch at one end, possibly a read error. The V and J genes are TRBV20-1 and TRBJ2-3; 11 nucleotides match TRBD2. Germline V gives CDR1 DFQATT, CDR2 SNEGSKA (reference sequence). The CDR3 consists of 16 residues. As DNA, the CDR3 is TGCAGTGCTAGAGATTCCCTAGCGGGGGGCACCGATACGCAGTATTTT. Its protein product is CSARDSLAGGTDTQYF.

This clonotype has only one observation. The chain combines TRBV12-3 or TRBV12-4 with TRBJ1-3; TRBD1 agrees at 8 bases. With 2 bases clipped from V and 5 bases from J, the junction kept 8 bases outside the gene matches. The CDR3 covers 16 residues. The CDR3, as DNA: TGTGCCAGCAGTTTATTCGACGGGACAGGCCGAAACACCATATATTTT. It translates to CASSLFDGTGRNTIYF.

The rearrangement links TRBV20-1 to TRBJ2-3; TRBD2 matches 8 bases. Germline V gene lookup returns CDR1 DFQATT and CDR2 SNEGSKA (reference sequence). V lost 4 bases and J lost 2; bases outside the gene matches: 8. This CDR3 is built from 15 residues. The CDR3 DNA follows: TGCAGTGCTAAGTCAAGCGGGGGATACACAGATACGCAGTATTTT. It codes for CSAKSSGGYTDTQYF.